The 26 T cell receptor beta chains given below trace back to one sample, sequenced in a study of blood T cell repertoires in COVID-19. Generated by immunoSEQ multiplex PCR, the TCRdb table keeps only in-frame clones and is missing some. Of approximately 210,000 clones listed, over 75% are singletons. The sample was peripheral blood. The receptors here all came from a human donor in a cohort sampled during active COVID-19.

The chain joins TRBV28 to TRBJ1-2; a possible D gene is TRBD1 (5 bases). V lost 4 bases, J lost 6 bases, and 12 bases lay in between. This CDR3 contains 13 residues. CDR1 and CDR2 (germline): MDHEN, SYDVKM. CDR3 sequence reads: CASSSPPRDGYTF. CDR3 nucleotides: TGTGCCAGCAGTTCCCCGCCCAGGGATGGCTACACCTTC.

V is TRBV11-2 and J is TRBJ2-7, with a weak D call TRBD1 (6 bases). The CDR3 is 14 residues long. With 5 bases removed from V and 6 bases from J, the gap between germline ends came to 17 bases. Germline CDR1 reads SGHAT; CDR2 reads FQNNGV. In DNA, the CDR3 is TGTGCCAGCAGCCTGATGTCAGGGGAAGGCGAGCAGTACTTC. It translates to CASSLMSGEGEQYF.

As DNA, the CDR3 is TGTGCCAGCAGCCTCCGACTAGCGGGAGAGGGGACCCAGTACTTC. It codes for CASSLRLAGEGTQYF. This sequence joins TRBV5-4 and TRBJ2-5; 12 bases line up with TRBD2. The CDR3 spans 15 residues. CDR1 is SGHNT, CDR2 YYREEE, per germline (reference sequence). J gave up 7 bases and V 4 bases, and 8 bases lay outside the gene matches. Drawing the rest from reference TRBV5-4 and TRBJ2-5, the complete variable domain is ETGVTQSPTHLIKTRGQQVTLRCSSQSGHNTVSWYQQALGQGPQFIFQYYREEENGRGNFPPRFSGLQFPNYSSELNVNALELDDSALYLCASSLRLAGEGTQYFGPGTRLLVL.

The chain links TRBV27 to TRBJ2-3; a weak D match, TRBD2 (5 bases). The germline V and J ends were trimmed by 6 bases and 6 bases, with 19 bases remaining between them. The germline gives CDR1 MNHEY, CDR2 SMNVEV (reference sequence). The length of the CDR3 is 15 residues. The CDR3 spells CASRQRLAGRDTQYF. CDR3 bases: TGTGCCAGCAGACAAAGGCTTGCGGGTCGGGATACGCAGTATTTT.

In this sample, this clone turned up a few times. The rearrangement links TRBV7-9 to TRBJ1-5; 8 nucleotides agree with TRBD1. The J segment lost 7 bases and the V segment lost 5 bases, leaving 7 bases of the junction unmatched. CDR1 and CDR2 (germline): SEHNR, FQNEAQ (reference sequence). This CDR3 is 14 amino acids long. CDR3 nucleotide sequence: TGTGCCAGCAGCCCGGACAGGGTCGGACAGCCCCAGCATTTT. Its protein is CASSPDRVGQPQHF.

This clone was counted between two and nine times. Here the CDR3 reads CASSSETAYNEQFF. The CDR3 DNA reads TGTGCCAGCAGCTCCGAAACAGCCTACAATGAGCAGTTCTTC. The V call is TRBV9, the J call TRBJ2-1; no clear D. Trimming took 4 bases from V and 2 from J, leaving 10 bases between them. This CDR3 spans 14 amino acids. Germline V gene data show CDR1 as SGDLS and CDR2 as YYNGEE.

The genes are TRBV6-5 and TRBJ2-1; TRBD1 aligns across 9 bases. V trimming: 2 bases; J trimming: 8 bases; junction bases outside the gene matches: 7. Germline loops: CDR1 MNHEY, CDR2 SVGAGI. This CDR3 is built from 15 residues. Here the CDR3 reads CASSYGQGRTYEQFF. The CDR3 nucleotides are TGTGCCAGCAGTTACGGACAGGGGAGGACTTATGAGCAGTTCTTC.

The V gene is TRBV19, the J gene TRBJ2-7; no clear D. The CDR3 extends over 13 amino acids. The V gene's germline CDR1 is LNHDA and CDR2 SQIVND (reference sequence). Between the trimmed V and J ends, which lost 4 bases and 2 bases, there was a span of 9 bases. The CDR3 nucleotides read TGTGCCAGTAGTACCCCCCACACCTACGAGCAGTACTTC. Its protein is CASSTPHTYEQYF.

The rearrangement joins TRBV7-2 to TRBJ1-2; 7 bases match TRBD1. The CDR3 covers 16 residues. Germline CDR1 is SGHTA and CDR2 is FQGNSA. J was trimmed by 8 bases and V by 5 bases; bases with no gene match: 17. The DNA for the CDR3 is TGTGCCAGCAGCAGACAGGGACTCCTTTCGACCGGCGGCTACACCTTC. Its protein is CASSRQGLLSTGGYTF. Combining the CDR3 with reference TRBV7-2 and TRBJ1-2 gives the whole variable domain GAGVSQSPSNKVTEKGKDVELRCDPISGHTALYWYRQSLGQGLEFLIYFQGNSAPDKSGLPSDRFSAERTGGSVSTLTIQRTQQEDSAVYLCASSRQGLLSTGGYTFGSGTRLTVV.

The chain combines TRBV5-5 with TRBJ2-1; TRBD2 might be the D (7 bases). V gave up 7 bases and J gave up 9 bases, with 26 bases separating them. The CDR3 covers 16 residues. The germline V gene encodes CDR1 SGHKS and CDR2 YYEKEE (reference sequence). The CDR3 loop is CASSSSGGLWGSEQFF. The CDR3 region has the DNA TGTGCCAGCTCCTCCTCCGGGGGGCTTTGGGGAAGTGAGCAGTTCTTC.

The rearrangement links TRBV18 to TRBJ2-1; 8 bases are a match to TRBD1. Germline CDR1 KGHSH, CDR2 LQKENI. The CDR3 spans 13 residues. Trimming removed 4 bases from V and 7 bases from J; junction bases left unmatched: 3. The CDR3 region is CASSLDRGNEQFF. The CDR3 DNA is TGTGCCAGCTCACTTGACAGGGGTAATGAGCAGTTCTTC.

This sequence joins TRBV20-1 and TRBJ1-4, with TRBD1 as a possible D gene (6 bases). This CDR3 has 15 amino acids. Germline V gene data show CDR1 as DFQATT and CDR2 as SNEGSKA (reference sequence). V lost 3 bases and J lost 9, with 20 bases in between. In DNA, the CDR3 is TGCAGTGCTAGTTCGGGGGGCGGCCCCCAGAAAAAACTGTTTTTT. It specifies CSASSGGGPQKKLFF.

The chain combines TRBV7-9 with TRBJ1-2, with D unresolved. CDR3 length equals 14 residues. Trimming stripped 5 bases from V and 4 bases from J, with 14 bases between. In germline, CDR1 is SEHNR, CDR2 FQNEAQ (reference sequence). CDR3 in amino acids: CASSPGVGPYGYTF. For the CDR3, the DNA is TGTGCCAGCAGCCCAGGCGTAGGCCCCTATGGCTACACCTTC.

This rearrangement joins TRBV4-1 to TRBJ1-4; tentative D call: TRBD1 (5 bases). The V and J ends lost 1 base and 4 bases respectively, with 22 bases between them. The CDR3 is 19 residues long. Germline assignment: CDR1 MGHRA and CDR2 YSYEKL. Here the CDR3 reads CASSQAPRQFEEGNEKLFF. The DNA for the CDR3 is TGCGCCAGCAGCCAAGCGCCCCGACAGTTTGAGGAAGGTAATGAAAAACTGTTTTTT.

The chain's CDR3 is CASSVGGTRETQYF. As DNA, the CDR3 is TGTGCCAGCAGCGTAGGGGGGACTAGGGAGACCCAGTACTTC. The chain recombines TRBV9 with TRBJ2-5, with 8 positions matching TRBD2. Trimming cost V 0 bases and J 5 bases; bases outside gene matches: 3. Germline CDR1 reads SGDLS; CDR2 reads YYNGEE. The CDR3 covers 14 residues.

Here the CDR3 reads CASSESRGVTYEQYF. DNA of the CDR3: TGTGCCAGCAGTGAATCCAGGGGGGTAACCTACGAGCAGTACTTC. The V and J genes are TRBV25-1 and TRBJ2-7; tentative D call: TRBD1 (7 bases). Looked up from germline, CDR1 is MGHDK and CDR2 is SYGVNS. V shed 1 base and J shed 2 bases, with 12 bases lying between them. CDR3 length: 15 amino acids.

The chain links TRBV6-5 to TRBJ1-3, with unresolved D. The CDR3 sequence is 13 residues long. Germline CDR1 MNHEY, CDR2 SVGAGI. In DNA, the CDR3 is TGTGTTACCCGCGGCCTGGCTGGAAACACCATATATTTT. The encoded protein is CVTRGLAGNTIYF.

The genes are TRBV7-9 and TRBJ1-5, with D uncertain. Germline CDR1 is SEHNR and CDR2 is FQNEAQ (reference sequence). Trimming stripped 5 bases from V and 4 bases from J, with 18 bases between. The CDR3 runs to 16 residues. The CDR3 DNA follows: TGTGCCAGCAGCGCGGTAGTAGGAGGCCTTAATCAGCCCCAGCATTTT. Its translation is CASSAVVGGLNQPQHF.

This rearrangement joins TRBV18 to TRBJ1-3, with D possibly matching TRBD1 (5 bases). V lost 2 bases and J 0 bases, leaving 14 bases between the germline ends. The CDR3 contains 17 residues. Germline V gene lookup returns CDR1 KGHSH and CDR2 LQKENI. The CDR3 DNA follows: TGTGCCAGCTCACCAAAAAGGCTGACAGTCTCTGGAAACACCATATATTTT. Protein product: CASSPKRLTVSGNTIYF.

This clone was found once. This chain links TRBV6-2 or TRBV6-3 with TRBJ2-4; a weak D match, TRBD2 (6 bases). The CDR3 loop spans 16 amino acids. Germline CDR1 and CDR2: MNHEY and SVGEGT. Trimming cost V 4 bases and J 0 bases, with 13 bases left between them. CDR3 DNA: TGTGCCAGCAGTTTGTCAGCGGGCCTAGCCAAAAACATTCAGTACTTC. Translating gives CASSLSAGLAKNIQYF.

This chain links TRBV19 with TRBJ2-7, with D tentatively TRBD1 (5 bases). Germline V gene lookup returns CDR1 LNHDA and CDR2 SQIVND (reference sequence). This CDR3 is 13 amino acids long. Trimming stripped 1 base from V and 5 bases from J, with 9 bases between. This CDR3 reads CASSIAGQDEQYF. In DNA, the CDR3 is TGTGCCAGTAGTATAGCAGGGCAGGACGAGCAGTACTTC. Together with reference TRBV19 and TRBJ2-7, the CDR3 gives the full variable domain: DGGITQSPKYLFRKEGQNVTLSCEQNLNHDAMYWYRQDPGQGLRLIYYSQIVNDFQKGDIAEGYSVSREKKESFPLTVTSAQKNPTAFYLCASSIAGQDEQYFGPGTRLTVT.

The chain employs TRBV19 and TRBJ1-2; D possibly corresponds to TRBD1 (5 bases). With 6 bases removed from V and 4 bases from J, the gap between germline ends came to 21 bases. CDR1 and CDR2 from the germline V gene are LNHDA and SQIVND (reference sequence). The CDR3 totals 16 residues. The CDR3 spells CASRPGGAFRGYGYTF. CDR3 in DNA: TGTGCCAGTAGGCCGGGAGGGGCCTTCCGAGGCTATGGCTACACCTTC.

The V gene is TRBV5-1, the J gene TRBJ2-3, with 13 bases fitting TRBD2. Losses at the gene ends were 3 bases for V and 5 bases for J; bases not matched to a gene: 6. This CDR3 comprises 16 residues. CDR1 is SGHRS, CDR2 YFSETQ, per germline. The CDR3 DNA sequence: TGCGCCAGCAGCTACGGACTAGCGGGAGTAGGAGATACGCAGTATTTT. It yields the protein CASSYGLAGVGDTQYF.

This clone was counted a few times. The V and J genes are TRBV9 and TRBJ1-4; possible D gene TRBD1, 5 bases. The V and J ends lost 3 bases and 4 bases respectively, with 10 bases between them. The CDR3 totals 14 residues. Germline V gene sequence: CDR1 SGDLS, CDR2 YYNGEE. The CDR3 spells CASSETAINEKLFF. For the CDR3, the DNA is TGTGCCAGCAGCGAGACAGCAATTAATGAAAAACTGTTTTTT.

This chain connects TRBV1 to TRBJ2-7; the table's D call TRBD2 went unverified against the DNA. TRBV1 is labeled a pseudogene. This CDR3 is 12 amino acids long. The CDR3 loop reads CTSGGDTYEQYF. The CDR3 bases are TGCACCAGCGGGGGGGATACCTACGAGCAGTACTTC.

The chain uses TRBV28 and TRBJ2-7, with D unresolved. The CDR3 sequence is 13 residues long. From germline, CDR1 is MDHEN and CDR2 SYDVKM. V dropped 7 bases and J dropped 0 bases, with 10 bases sitting between them. The CDR3 here is CASTGTGSYEQYF. The CDR3 nucleotides are TGTGCCAGCACGGGTACGGGCTCCTACGAGCAGTACTTC.